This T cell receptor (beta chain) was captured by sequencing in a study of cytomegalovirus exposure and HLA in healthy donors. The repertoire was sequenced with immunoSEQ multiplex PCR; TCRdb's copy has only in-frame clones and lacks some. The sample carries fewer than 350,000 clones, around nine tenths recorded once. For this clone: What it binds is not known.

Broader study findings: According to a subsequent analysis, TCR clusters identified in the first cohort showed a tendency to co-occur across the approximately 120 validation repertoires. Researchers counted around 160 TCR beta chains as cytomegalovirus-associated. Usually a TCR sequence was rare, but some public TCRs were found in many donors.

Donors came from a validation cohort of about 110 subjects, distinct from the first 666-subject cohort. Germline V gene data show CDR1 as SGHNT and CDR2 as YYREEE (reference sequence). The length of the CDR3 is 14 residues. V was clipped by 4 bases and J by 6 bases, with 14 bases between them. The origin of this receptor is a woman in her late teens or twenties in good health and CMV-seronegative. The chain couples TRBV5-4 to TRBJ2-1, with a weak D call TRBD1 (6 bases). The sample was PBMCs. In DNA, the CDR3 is TGTGCCAGCAGCCCCCCGGGACACCTCAATGAGCAGTTCTTC. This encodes CASSPPGHLNEQFF.